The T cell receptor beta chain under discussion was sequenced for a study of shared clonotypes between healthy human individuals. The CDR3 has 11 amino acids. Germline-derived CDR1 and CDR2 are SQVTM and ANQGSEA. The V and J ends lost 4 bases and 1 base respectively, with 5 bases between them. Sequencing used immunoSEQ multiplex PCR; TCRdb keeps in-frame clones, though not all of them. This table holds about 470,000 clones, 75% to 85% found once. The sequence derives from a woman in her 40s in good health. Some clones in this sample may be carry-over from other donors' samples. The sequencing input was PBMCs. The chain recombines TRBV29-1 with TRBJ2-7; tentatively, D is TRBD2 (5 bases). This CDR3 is CSVGESYEQYF. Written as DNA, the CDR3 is TGCAGCGTTGGGGAGTCCTACGAGCAGTACTTC.